Each of the 3 T cell receptor beta chains below was sequenced from the same sample in a study of memory CD4+ T cells and cytomegalovirus serostatus. The sort gate was single viable CD3+CD4+CD8-CD45RO+ cells for memory CD4+ T cells. TCRdb keeps only in-frame clones here, not all; method: immunoSEQ multiplex PCR. Found here are 70,000 to 95,000 clones, over 80% of them singletons; the top ten hold around 0.78%. The sample comprised memory CD4+ T cells from blood. Source of these receptors: an adult in good health and CMV-seronegative.

The rearrangement links TRBV10-3 to TRBJ1-3; D call uncertain. V lost 2 bases, J lost 2 bases, and 10 bases lay in between. The CDR3 runs to 15 residues. CDR1 is ENHRY and CDR2 is SYGVKD in the germline V gene. CDR3 protein: CAISEAGSPGNTIYF. In nucleotides, the CDR3 is TGTGCCATCAGTGAGGCGGGGAGCCCTGGAAACACCATATATTTT.

V gene TRBV28 combines with J gene TRBJ1-1; D ambiguous. V was trimmed by 6 bases and J by 1 base, leaving 18 bases between them. This CDR3 spans 16 amino acids. Germline values: CDR1 MDHEN, CDR2 SYDVKM. CDR3 residues: CASSQIQRTGNTEAFF. Written as DNA, the CDR3 is TGTGCCAGCAGCCAAATCCAGAGGACGGGGAACACTGAAGCTTTCTTT. Full variable domain (outside the CDR3, taken from reference TRBV28 and TRBJ1-1): DVKVTQSSRYLVKRTGEKVFLECVQDMDHENMFWYRQDPGLGLRLIYFSYDVKMKEKGDIPEGYSVSREKKERFSLILESASTNQTSMYLCASSQIQRTGNTEAFFGQGTRLTVV.

The J gene is TRBJ2-3, the V gene TRBV4-3; TRBD2 aligns across 12 bases. This CDR3 has 19 amino acids. The V gene end was trimmed by 0 bases and the J gene end by 0 bases; junction bases not matched to a gene: 7. Germline V gives CDR1 LGHNA, CDR2 YSLEER. The CDR3 DNA is TGCGCCAGCAGCCAAGATGTTCTAGCGGGGGGGACTAGCACAGATACGCAGTATTTT. It specifies CASSQDVLAGGTSTDTQYF.